Below, 23 T cell receptor beta chains from the same sample are listed, as sequenced in a study of T-cell memory formation after mild COVID-19. TCRdb used MiXCR to reprocess the 5' RACE reads, holding one entry per CDR3 protein. The sample records over 150,000 distinct CDR3 sequences, about a fifth being singletons. Specimen: PBMCs or a T cell subset sorted from them (not recorded which). The receptors derive from an adult woman who had mild COVID-19 (a few samples of this study predate the infection). Cell type and time point are not known.

This clonotype was seen a few times. This rearrangement joins TRBV5-6 to TRBJ1-1, with D uncertain. V lost 1 base, J lost 4 bases, and 5 bases lay in between. The CDR3 is 12 amino acids. Germline CDR1 SGHDT, CDR2 YYEEEE. CDR3 in amino acids: CASSLTRTEAFF. In DNA, the CDR3 is TGTGCCAGCAGCTTGACGCGCACTGAAGCTTTCTTT.

V usage is TRBV20-1 and J usage is TRBJ2-7, with 13 nucleotides matching TRBD2. From germline, CDR1 is DFQATT and CDR2 SNEGSKA (reference sequence). The CDR3 spans 15 residues. V was clipped by 6 bases and J by 4 bases; unmatched bases: 9. CDR3 sequence reads: CSARTGTSGTYEQYF. The CDR3 nucleotides are TGCAGTGCGAGGACCGGGACTAGCGGGACTTACGAGCAGTACTTC.

The V gene is TRBV6-2 or TRBV6-3, the J gene TRBJ2-4; no definite D call. This CDR3 has 12 amino acids. Germline V lookup: CDR1 MNHEY, CDR2 SVGEGT. V was cut by 4 bases and J by 8 bases, with 9 bases left in between. The CDR3 loop reads CASSLAPDIQYF. The CDR3 DNA is TGTGCCAGCAGTTTGGCCCCGGACATTCAGTACTTC.

The chain joins TRBV30 to TRBJ2-3, with 8 bases identical to TRBD2. Trimming at V came to 2 bases and at J to 2 bases, leaving 6 bases not matched to a gene. This CDR3 is 15 amino acids long. The V gene's germline CDR1 is GTSNPN and CDR2 SVGIG (reference sequence). CDR3 region: CAWSTGTSPTDTQYF. CDR3 coding DNA: TGTGCCTGGAGTACCGGGACTAGTCCCACAGATACGCAGTATTTT.

This clonotype came up once. The CDR3: CASRGGHEQFF. CDR3 nucleotide sequence: TGTGCCAGCCGTGGGGGACATGAGCAGTTCTTC. V is TRBV2 and J is TRBJ2-1, with D possibly called TRBD1 or TRBD2 (5 bases each). The CDR3 is made up of 11 amino acids. V dropped 8 bases and J dropped 8 bases, with 10 bases sitting between them. CDR1 is SNHLY and CDR2 is FYNNEI in the germline V gene.

Ten or more counts support this clonotype. This rearrangement joins TRBV12-3 or TRBV12-4 to TRBJ2-7; D gene uncertain. V was cut by 0 bases and J by 5 bases, with 11 bases left in between. The CDR3 is made up of 14 amino acids. The CDR3 region has the DNA TGTGCCAGCAGTTTAGCGCAATTTGGGAACGAGCAGTACTTC. This translates into CASSLAQFGNEQYF.

There are a few counts of this clonotype. This chain joins TRBV7-9 and TRBJ1-5, with a tentative D call TRBD1 (6 bases). In germline, CDR1 is SEHNR, CDR2 FQNEAQ (reference sequence). The CDR3 has 14 residues. With 5 bases removed from V and 3 bases from J, the gap between germline ends came to 11 bases. Here the CDR3 DNA reads TGTGCCAGCAGCCCCACAGGGCCCAATCAGCCCCAGCATTTT. Protein: CASSPTGPNQPQHF.

J is TRBJ2-7 and V is TRBV11-2; D unclear. CDR3 length: 12 residues. CDR1 is SGHAT and CDR2 is FQNNGV in the germline V gene. Trimming pared 6 bases from V and 3 bases from J, leaving 9 bases between. The CDR3 protein is CASRKTIYEQYF. The CDR3 DNA reads as TGTGCCAGCAGGAAGACGATCTACGAGCAGTACTTC.

The chain is built from TRBV19 and TRBJ2-1; TRBD2 agrees at 8 bases. With 10 bases clipped from V and 9 bases from J, the junction kept 8 bases outside the gene matches. Looked up from germline, CDR1 is LNHDA and CDR2 is SQIVND (reference sequence). This CDR3 comprises 12 residues. Written as DNA, the CDR3 is TGTGCCACAACAGCGGGAGCAAGTGAGCAGTTCTTC. This gives the protein CATTAGASEQFF.

This clonotype was counted between two and nine times. The genes are TRBV5-1 and TRBJ2-3; D perhaps matches TRBD1 (6 bases). The V end lost 0 bases, the J end lost 2 bases, and 7 bases lay between the germline ends. Germline CDR1 is SGHRS and CDR2 is YFSETQ. CDR3 size: 14 residues. The CDR3 is CASSLDRDTDTQYF. As DNA, the CDR3 is TGCGCCAGCAGCTTGGACAGGGACACAGATACGCAGTATTTT.

This chain links TRBV14 with TRBJ2-3; 8 bases align to TRBD1. The CDR3 totals 15 residues. The trim removed 2 bases at V and 5 bases at J, leaving 6 bases unmatched. Germline CDR1 reads SGHDN; CDR2 reads FVKESK. CDR3 in amino acids: CASSQLQGAEDTQYF. The CDR3 nucleotides read TGTGCCAGCAGCCAACTTCAGGGGGCAGAAGATACGCAGTATTTT.

This clonotype has more than one count but fewer than ten. The chain combines TRBV7-9 with TRBJ1-5, with D perhaps matching TRBD1 (5 bases). The CDR3 sequence is 16 residues long. Germline CDR1 reads SEHNR; CDR2 reads FQNEAQ (reference sequence). V shed 4 bases and J shed 5 bases, with 18 bases lying between them. The CDR3 sequence is CASSSSTGPPDQPQHF. The DNA of the CDR3 is TGTGCCAGCAGCTCCAGCACAGGACCCCCGGATCAGCCCCAGCATTTT.

This clonotype came up a few times. V usage is TRBV6-2 or TRBV6-3 and J usage is TRBJ2-1; D perhaps matches TRBD2 (6 bases). V was cut by 2 bases and J by 4 bases, with 6 bases left in between. The germline V gene has CDR1 MNHEY and CDR2 SVGEGT. This CDR3 is built from 13 residues. The CDR3 bases are TGTGCCAGCAGTTACGGGGGGTACAATGAGCAGTTCTTC. As protein: CASSYGGYNEQFF.

This clonotype was picked up one time. The V call is TRBV19, the J call TRBJ1-2; D is possibly TRBD1 (6 bases). The length of the CDR3 is 14 residues. Germline V gene lookup returns CDR1 LNHDA and CDR2 SQIVND (reference sequence). Deletions cut 8 bases from V and 8 bases from J, with 21 bases between. CDR3 loop: CASGLVDSTLGYTF. The CDR3 region has the DNA TGTGCCAGTGGGCTCGTGGACAGCACGTTGGGCTACACCTTC.

This chain connects TRBV27 to TRBJ2-3, with a tentative D call TRBD2 (6 bases). The CDR3 is 14 amino acids. Between the trimmed V and J ends, which lost 5 bases and 2 bases, there was a span of 11 bases. Germline lookup yields CDR1 MNHEY and CDR2 SMNVEV (reference sequence). Here the CDR3 reads CASSPQDYTDTQYF. CDR3 DNA sequence: TGTGCCAGCAGTCCCCAGGACTACACAGATACGCAGTATTTT.

The chain carries TRBV3-1 and TRBJ2-7, with D possibly TRBD1 on 5 matching bases. V shed 3 bases and J shed 0 bases, with 9 bases lying between them. From germline, CDR1 is LGHDT and CDR2 YNNKEL (reference sequence). There are 14 residues in the CDR3. The CDR3 DNA is TGTGCCAGCAGCCAGGGGCCCCTCTCCTACGAGCAGTACTTC. Its protein product is CASSQGPLSYEQYF.

The chain uses TRBV24-1 and TRBJ2-1; the D gene is possibly TRBD2 (6 bases). This CDR3 is built from 16 residues. V lost 2 bases to trimming and J lost 6 bases, with 16 bases between them. CDR1 and CDR2 (germline): KGHDR, SFDVKD. CDR3 nucleotide sequence: TGTGCCACCAGTGATTCTAGCGCGTGGGGAATCAATGAGCAGTTCTTC. Its protein is CATSDSSAWGINEQFF.

V and J are TRBV7-6 and TRBJ1-5, with D possibly TRBD1 on 5 matching bases. V was trimmed by 5 bases and J by 9 bases, leaving 8 bases between them. Per germline, CDR1 SGHVS and CDR2 FNYEAQ. The CDR3 is 11 amino acids. CDR3 sequence: CASSRGGPQHF. CDR3 bases: TGTGCCAGCAGCCGCGGGGGGCCCCAGCATTTT.

This clonotype appeared a few times. The chain combines TRBV27 with TRBJ2-2; D is possibly TRBD2 (6 bases). CDR1 is MNHEY and CDR2 is SMNVEV in the germline V gene (reference sequence). CDR3 length: 13 amino acids. V gave up 7 bases and J gave up 6 bases, with 12 bases separating them. Here the CDR3 reads CASNGGAAGELFF. DNA for the CDR3: TGTGCCAGCAATGGAGGGGCCGCCGGGGAGCTGTTTTTT.

There are a few counts of this clonotype. The rearrangement joins TRBV15 to TRBJ2-1; maybe TRBD1 (6 bases). V was clipped by 3 bases and J by 4 bases, with 22 bases between them. Germline-derived CDR1 and CDR2 are LNHNV and YYDKDF (reference sequence). The CDR3 consists of 18 residues. The CDR3 sequence: CATSSSKSTGRGYNEQFF. In DNA, the CDR3 is TGTGCCACCAGCAGTTCTAAGTCGACAGGACGTGGGTACAATGAGCAGTTCTTC. Supplemented by reference TRBV15 and TRBJ2-1, the full variable domain reads DAMVIQNPRYQVTQFGKPVTLSCSQTLNHNVMYWYQQKSSQAPKLLFHYYDKDFNNEADTPDNFQSRRPNTSFCFLDIRSPGLGDTAMYLCATSSSKSTGRGYNEQFFGPGTRLTVL.

This clonotype was observed many times. The chain carries TRBV19 and TRBJ1-1; TRBD1 agrees at 8 bases. CDR3 size: 13 residues. The germline V gene has CDR1 LNHDA and CDR2 SQIVND (reference sequence). Unmatched junction bases numbered 9, after V lost 9 bases and J lost 6 bases. The CDR3: CASQTTGVAEAFF. The CDR3 coding sequence is TGTGCCAGCCAAACGACAGGGGTGGCTGAAGCTTTCTTT.

The chain joins TRBV4-3 to TRBJ1-6; TRBD1 agrees at 10 bases. V shed 5 bases and J 9 bases; nucleotides not matched to a gene: 1. CDR1 is LGHNA, CDR2 YSLEER, per germline. The CDR3 is made up of 13 amino acids. The CDR3 protein is CASSGTGVSPLHF. In DNA form, the CDR3 reads TGCGCCAGCAGCGGGACAGGGGTTTCACCCCTCCACTTT.

This clonotype has a handful of counts. The chain uses TRBV20-1 and TRBJ2-3; the match to TRBD2 covers 12 bases. V lost 5 bases, J lost 5 bases, and 14 bases stayed unmatched. Looked up from germline, CDR1 is DFQATT and CDR2 is SNEGSKA (reference sequence). The CDR3 consists of 17 residues. In DNA, the CDR3 is TGCAGTGCTCGCCACCCCACTAGCGGGGGGTACGGAGATACGCAGTATTTT. It encodes CSARHPTSGGYGDTQYF.